This T cell receptor beta chain was identified during a study of blood T cell repertoires in COVID-19. Worth noting for this clone: This same CDR3 is encoded by further DNA sequences in the sample.

Produced via immunoSEQ multiplex PCR; TCRdb's table is partial and in-frame only. The sample lists more than 65,000 clones, around nine tenths occurring once. Sample: peripheral blood. The receptor was isolated from a middle-aged man with active COVID-19.

CDR3 amino acids: CASSYSRTGGNYGYTF. CDR3 coding DNA: TGTGCCAGCAGTTACTCCCGGACAGGGGGTAACTATGGCTACACCTTC. The chain couples TRBV6-5 to TRBJ1-2; 10 positions match TRBD1. The junction had 2 bases not matched to a gene; V was cut back by 0 bases and J by 1 base. The length of the CDR3 is 16 residues. Per the germline V gene, CDR1 is MNHEY and CDR2 is SVGAGI.